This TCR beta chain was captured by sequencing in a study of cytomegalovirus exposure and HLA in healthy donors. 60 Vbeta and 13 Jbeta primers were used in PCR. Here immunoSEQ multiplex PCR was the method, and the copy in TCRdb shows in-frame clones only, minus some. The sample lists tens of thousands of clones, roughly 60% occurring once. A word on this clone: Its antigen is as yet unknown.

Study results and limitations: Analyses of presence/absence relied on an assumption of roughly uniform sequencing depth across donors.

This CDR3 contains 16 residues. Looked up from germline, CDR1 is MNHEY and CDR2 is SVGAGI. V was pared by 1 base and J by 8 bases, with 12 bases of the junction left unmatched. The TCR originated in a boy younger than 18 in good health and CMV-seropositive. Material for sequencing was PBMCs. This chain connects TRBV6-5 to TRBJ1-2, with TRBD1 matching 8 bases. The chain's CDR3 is CASSYFRTGKVWGYTF. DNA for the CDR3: TGTGCCAGCAGTTACTTCAGGACAGGGAAAGTTTGGGGCTACACCTTC.